These 23 T cell receptor beta chains came from one sample sequenced in a study of T cells after yellow fever vaccination (dated by TCRdb to the late 2010s). The treatment or condition label here, explained by the study, means: live attenuated yellow fever vaccine strain. The library was built by means of 5' RACE. Sequencing instrument: Illumina NovaSeq 6000. TCRdb took the public reads, trimmed them with fastp at Q25, ran MiXCR for clone calling and kept in-frame beta chains. Each CDR3 protein gets just one entry, which takes the most common genes and DNA from the rows behind it. In all, the sample holds 95,000 to 150,000 distinct CDR3 sequences, and approximately 9% of those were seen once. The ten biggest clones cover approximately 39% of the sample. The sample consisted of CD8+ T cells sorted from PBMCs, taken on the day of the yellow fever booster vaccination. These receptors originate from a man between 18 and 29 years old who received the YFV17D yellow fever vaccine.

This clonotype showed up just a few times. The J gene is TRBJ1-1, the V gene TRBV6-5; TRBD1 aligns across 10 bases. Losses at the gene ends were 4 bases for V and 5 bases for J; bases not matched to a gene: 4. This CDR3 has 14 amino acids. CDR1 and CDR2 (germline): MNHEY, SVGAGI. CDR3 bases: TGTGCCAGCAGTTCGACAGGGGGCTTTACTGAAGCTTTCTTT. Protein product: CASSSTGGFTEAFF.

This clonotype was seen a few times. The chain couples TRBV9 to TRBJ1-6; D is uncertain. In germline, CDR1 is SGDLS, CDR2 YYNGEE. V was shortened by 3 bases and J by 1 base, with 14 bases between the two germline ends. This CDR3 is 17 amino acids long. Here the CDR3 DNA reads TGTGCCAGCAGCGCAGACGGGGTAGGGTCCTATAATTCACCCCTCCACTTT. Protein product: CASSADGVGSYNSPLHF.

This clonotype was detected only a few times. The gene calls are TRBV7-9 and TRBJ2-7, with D hard to call. The length of the CDR3 is 16 residues. Looked up from germline, CDR1 is SEHNR and CDR2 is FQNEAQ (reference sequence). The ends were cut back, 4 bases at V and 7 bases at J, with 23 bases in the middle. This CDR3 reads CASSYDPAVADWEQYV. Written as DNA, the CDR3 is TGTGCCAGCAGCTACGACCCGGCGGTAGCAGATTGGGAGCAGTACGTC.

DNA for the CDR3: TGTGCCAGCAGTTTTAATGCCGCAACTAATGAAAAACTGTTTTTT. Its protein is CASSFNAATNEKLFF. The J gene is TRBJ1-4, the V gene TRBV27; D remains ambiguous. There are 15 residues in the CDR3. V lost 3 bases to trimming and J lost 0 bases, with 8 bases between them. Germline CDR1 is MNHEY and CDR2 is SMNVEV (reference sequence).

This clonotype has just a few counts. This chain links TRBV5-1 with TRBJ2-1; D is unclear. V shed 1 base and J shed 5 bases, with 19 bases lying between them. The germline V gene encodes CDR1 SGHRS and CDR2 YFSETQ. There are 17 residues in the CDR3. CDR3 amino acids: CASSLWPPPTSHNEQFF. The DNA of the CDR3 is TGCGCCAGCAGCTTGTGGCCCCCTCCTACGTCACACAATGAGCAGTTCTTC. The whole variable domain, filled in from reference TRBV5-1 and TRBJ2-1, reads KAGVTQTPRYLIKTRGQQVTLSCSPISGHRSVSWYQQTPGQGLQFLFEYFSETQRNKGNFPGRFSGRQFSNSRSEMNVSTLELGDSALYLCASSLWPPPTSHNEQFFGPGTRLTVL.

This chain connects TRBV6-6 to TRBJ2-1; TRBD2 agrees at 10 bases. Losses at the gene ends were 5 bases for V and 8 bases for J; bases not matched to a gene: 12. From germline, CDR1 is MNHNY and CDR2 SVGAGI (reference sequence). This CDR3 comprises 16 residues. The CDR3 DNA sequence: TGTGCCAGCAGTCCCGCGGCACTAGCGGGGCTCCATGAGCAGTTCTTC. Its protein product is CASSPAALAGLHEQFF.

The rearrangement links TRBV6-1 to TRBJ2-7; 7 bases fit TRBD1. Trimming at V came to 8 bases and at J to 6 bases, leaving 10 bases not matched to a gene. In germline, CDR1 is MNHNS, CDR2 SASEGT. The CDR3 consists of 13 residues. The CDR3 nucleotides are TGTGCCAGCGGGACAGTTTCTACGAGCGAGCAGTACGTC. Translated, it gives CASGTVSTSEQYV.

This clonotype was counted at least ten times. This chain connects TRBV12-5 to TRBJ2-7, with 7 bases aligning to TRBD1. CDR1 LGHNT and CDR2 FRNRAP come from the germline V gene. The V segment lost 2 bases and the J segment 7 bases; nucleotides outside the gene matches: 2. The CDR3 sequence is 12 residues long. CDR3 DNA: TGTGCTAGTGGTTTGATACAGGGGGAGCAGTACTTC. It yields the protein CASGLIQGEQYF.

This clonotype has only a few counts. The V gene is TRBV15, the J gene TRBJ2-1; D possibly uses TRBD1 or TRBD2 (5 bases each). V lost 9 bases and J 1 base, leaving 10 bases between the germline ends. This CDR3 has 13 amino acids. Per the germline V gene, CDR1 is LNHNV and CDR2 is YYDKDF (reference sequence). As DNA, the CDR3 is TGTGCCACAGGGACCCAGTCCTACAATGAGCAGTTCTTC. It encodes CATGTQSYNEQFF.

This clonotype was seen many times. The V call is TRBV4-2, the J call TRBJ2-2; no clear D. The CDR3 spans 17 residues. The V end was cut by 3 bases, the J end by 0 bases, with 14 bases between. Germline CDR1 and CDR2: LGHNA and YNFKEQ. The CDR3 DNA is TGTGCCAGCAGCCAGGCCCCCGCTGGGCCGAACACCGGGGAGCTGTTTTTT. This gives the protein CASSQAPAGPNTGELFF.

V usage is TRBV15 and J usage is TRBJ1-2; 7 positions agree with TRBD1. Trimming took 4 bases from V and 8 from J; bases not matched to a gene: 7. The CDR3 runs 13 residues. Per germline, CDR1 LNHNV and CDR2 YYDKDF (reference sequence). CDR3 protein: CATSNRDRRGYTF. In DNA, the CDR3 is TGTGCCACCAGCAACCGGGACAGAAGGGGCTACACCTTC.

This clonotype was counted only a few times. The rearrangement links TRBV12-3 or TRBV12-4 to TRBJ2-5; the match to TRBD1 covers 8 bases. The length of the CDR3 is 13 residues. With 10 bases clipped from V and 2 bases from J, the junction kept 6 bases outside the gene matches. CDR3 protein: CATMDRAQETQYF. The DNA for the CDR3 is TGTGCCACTATGGACAGGGCTCAAGAGACCCAGTACTTC.

This clonotype was seen many times. V gene TRBV4-1 combines with J gene TRBJ2-3; 9 bases line up with TRBD1. V trimming: 3 bases; J trimming: 7 bases; junction bases outside the gene matches: 8. The CDR3 covers 15 residues. CDR1 and CDR2 (germline): MGHRA, YSYEKL. This chain's CDR3 is CASSHFWDRANTQYF. DNA of the CDR3: TGCGCCAGCAGCCACTTCTGGGACAGGGCGAATACGCAGTATTTT.

V is TRBV7-9 and J is TRBJ2-5; D might be TRBD1 or TRBD2, each matching 5 bases. Germline CDR1 reads SEHNR; CDR2 reads FQNEAQ (reference sequence). This CDR3 has 15 residues. With 4 bases removed from V and 2 bases from J, the gap between germline ends came to 14 bases. The CDR3 DNA is TGTGCCAGCAGCTGGCCGGGGCGCACACAAGAGACCCAGTACTTC. This translates into CASSWPGRTQETQYF.

The chain employs TRBV3-1 and TRBJ2-1; unclear D gene. CDR3 size: 14 residues. Germline V gene lookup returns CDR1 LGHDT and CDR2 YNNKEL (reference sequence). V gave up 0 bases and J gave up 2 bases, with 5 bases separating them. The CDR3 nucleotides read TGTGCCAGCAGCCAAGAACGGGCCTACAATGAGCAGTTCTTC. Translating it yields CASSQERAYNEQFF.

This clonotype has more than one count but fewer than ten. The chain links TRBV5-5 to TRBJ2-5, with TRBD1 matching over 8 bases. The germline gives CDR1 SGHKS, CDR2 YYEKEE (reference sequence). This CDR3 contains 16 residues. The ends lost 0 bases at V and 3 bases at J; junction bases unmatched: 7. This chain's CDR3 is CASSLVGTGVEETQYF. DNA for the CDR3: TGTGCCAGCAGCTTGGTTGGGACAGGAGTCGAAGAGACCCAGTACTTC.

The rearrangement links TRBV14 to TRBJ2-5, with D perhaps matching TRBD2 (6 bases). V gave up 4 bases and J gave up 6 bases, with 21 bases separating them. The germline CDR1 and CDR2 sequences are SGHDN and FVKESK. The length of the CDR3 is 16 residues. The chain's CDR3 is CASSPRRRGLGKTQYF. In DNA, the CDR3 is TGTGCCAGCAGCCCACGTAGAAGGGGACTCGGAAAGACCCAGTACTTC.

This chain connects TRBV5-1 to TRBJ2-7, with D perhaps TRBD1 (8 bases). The CDR3 is made up of 15 amino acids. Germline CDR1 SGHRS, CDR2 YFSETQ. V gave up 7 bases and J gave up 0 bases, with 17 bases separating them. The CDR3 sequence is CASETGEGISYEQYF. The CDR3 DNA follows: TGCGCCAGCGAGACAGGGGAGGGGATCTCCTACGAGCAGTACTTC.

This CDR3 reads CASSLGAGGPGELFF. DNA of the CDR3: TGTGCCAGCAGCTTAGGGGCGGGGGGCCCCGGGGAGCTGTTTTTT. The chain combines TRBV7-3 with TRBJ2-2, with 8 bases matching TRBD2. The germline V gene has CDR1 SGHTA and CDR2 FQGTGA. V lost 2 bases and J lost 6; bases outside the gene matches: 5. The CDR3 is 15 residues long. Drawing the rest from reference TRBV7-3 and TRBJ2-2, the complete variable domain is GAGVSQTPSNKVTEKGKYVELRCDPISGHTALYWYRQSLGQGPEFLIYFQGTGAADDSGLPNDRFFAVRPEGSVSTLKIQRTERGDSAVYLCASSLGAGGPGELFFGEGSRLTVL.

In this sample, this clonotype turned up a few times. The chain combines TRBV12-3 or TRBV12-4 with TRBJ2-3; D is perhaps TRBD2 (6 bases). Trimming shortened V by 6 bases and J by 4 bases, and 17 bases separated the two germline ends. CDR3 length equals 15 residues. The CDR3 DNA reads TGTGCCAGCAGCACTTCTAGTGGAGGGGCAGATACGCAGTATTTT. It encodes CASSTSSGGADTQYF.

The chain links TRBV6-1 to TRBJ2-5; TRBD2 matches 8 bases. The germline gives CDR1 MNHNS, CDR2 SASEGT. Trimming took 6 bases from V and 5 from J; bases not matched to a gene: 8. The CDR3 is 14 amino acids. Here the CDR3 reads CASSSGGLGETQYF. The CDR3 DNA follows: TGTGCCAGCAGCAGCGGGGGCCTGGGGGAGACCCAGTACTTC.

This clonotype was observed many times. The genes are TRBV11-2 and TRBJ2-3; D unresolved. CDR1 and CDR2 from the germline V gene are SGHAT and FQNNGV. The CDR3 has 11 residues. V lost 5 bases to trimming and J lost 8 bases, with 8 bases between them. The chain's CDR3 is CASSQTGTQYF. CDR3 bases: TGTGCCAGCAGCCAAACGGGTACGCAGTATTTT.

This clonotype was seen repeatedly, ten times or more. This chain connects TRBV6-5 to TRBJ2-1; D possibly corresponds to TRBD1 (5 bases). Germline V gene sequence: CDR1 MNHEY, CDR2 SVGAGI. CDR3 size: 14 residues. Trimming removed 6 bases at V and 9 bases at J, with 18 bases between. Here the CDR3 reads CASSPRAGFSEQFF. The CDR3 DNA sequence: TGTGCCAGCAGCCCCAGGGCTGGGTTCAGTGAGCAGTTCTTC.